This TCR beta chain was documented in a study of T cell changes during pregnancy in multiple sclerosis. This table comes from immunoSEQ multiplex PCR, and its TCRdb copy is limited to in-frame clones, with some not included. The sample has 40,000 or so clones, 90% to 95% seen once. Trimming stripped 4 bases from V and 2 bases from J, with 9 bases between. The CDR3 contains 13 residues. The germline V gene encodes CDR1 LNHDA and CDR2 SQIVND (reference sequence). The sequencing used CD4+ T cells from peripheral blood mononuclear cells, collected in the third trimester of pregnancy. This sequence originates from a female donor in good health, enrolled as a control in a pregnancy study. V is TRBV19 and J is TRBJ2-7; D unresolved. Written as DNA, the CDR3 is TGTGCCAGTAGTAAGCAGACAACCTACGAGCAGTACTTC. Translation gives CASSKQTTYEQYF.